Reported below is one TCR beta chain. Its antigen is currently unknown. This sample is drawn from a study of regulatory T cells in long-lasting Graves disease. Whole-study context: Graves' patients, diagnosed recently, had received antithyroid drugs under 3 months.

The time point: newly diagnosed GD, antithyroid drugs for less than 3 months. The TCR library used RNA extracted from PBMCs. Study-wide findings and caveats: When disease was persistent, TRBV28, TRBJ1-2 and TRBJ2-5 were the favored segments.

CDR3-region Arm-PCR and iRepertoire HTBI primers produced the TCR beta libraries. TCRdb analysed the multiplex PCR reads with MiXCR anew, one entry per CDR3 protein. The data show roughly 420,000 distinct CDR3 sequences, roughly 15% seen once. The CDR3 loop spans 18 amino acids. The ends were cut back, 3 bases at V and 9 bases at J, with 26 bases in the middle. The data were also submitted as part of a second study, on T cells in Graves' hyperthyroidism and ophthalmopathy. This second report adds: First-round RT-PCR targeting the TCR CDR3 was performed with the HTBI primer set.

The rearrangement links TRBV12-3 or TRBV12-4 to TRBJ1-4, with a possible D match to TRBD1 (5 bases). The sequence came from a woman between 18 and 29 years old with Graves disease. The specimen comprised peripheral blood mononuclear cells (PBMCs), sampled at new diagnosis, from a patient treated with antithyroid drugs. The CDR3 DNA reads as TGTGCCAGCAGTTTTCACGAGGGGCTGGGCGCTTTGGGGCAAAAACTGTTTTTT. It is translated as CASSFHEGLGALGQKLFF.